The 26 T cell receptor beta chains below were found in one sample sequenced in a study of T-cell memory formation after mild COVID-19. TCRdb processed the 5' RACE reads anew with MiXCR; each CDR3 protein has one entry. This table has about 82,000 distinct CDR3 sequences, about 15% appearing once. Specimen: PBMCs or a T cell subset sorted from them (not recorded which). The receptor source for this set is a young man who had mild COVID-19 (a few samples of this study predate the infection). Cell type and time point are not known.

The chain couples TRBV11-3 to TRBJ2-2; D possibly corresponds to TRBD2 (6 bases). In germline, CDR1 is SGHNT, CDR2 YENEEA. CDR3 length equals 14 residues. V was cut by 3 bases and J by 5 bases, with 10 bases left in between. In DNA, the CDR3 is TGTGCCAGCAGCTTGGCGGGGTTGACCGGGGAGCTGTTTTTT. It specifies CASSLAGLTGELFF.

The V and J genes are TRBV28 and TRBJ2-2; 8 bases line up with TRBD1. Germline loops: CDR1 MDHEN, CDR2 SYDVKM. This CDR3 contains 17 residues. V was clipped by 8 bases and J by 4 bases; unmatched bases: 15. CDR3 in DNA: TGTGCCAGCGCGACCCAGCGCCAGGGGGCAAGCACCGGGGAGCTGTTTTTT. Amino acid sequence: CASATQRQGASTGELFF.

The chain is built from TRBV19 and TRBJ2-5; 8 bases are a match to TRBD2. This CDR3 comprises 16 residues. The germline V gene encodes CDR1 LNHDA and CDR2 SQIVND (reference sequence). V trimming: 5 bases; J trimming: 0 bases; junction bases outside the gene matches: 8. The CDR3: CASSWSSGRHQETQYF. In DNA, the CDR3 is TGTGCCAGTAGTTGGTCTAGCGGGCGTCACCAAGAGACCCAGTACTTC.

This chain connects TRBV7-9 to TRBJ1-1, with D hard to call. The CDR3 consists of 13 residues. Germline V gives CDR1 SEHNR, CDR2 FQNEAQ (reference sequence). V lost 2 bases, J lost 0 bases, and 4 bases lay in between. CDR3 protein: CASSLPLNTEAFF. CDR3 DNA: TGTGCCAGCAGCTTACCCTTGAACACTGAAGCTTTCTTT.

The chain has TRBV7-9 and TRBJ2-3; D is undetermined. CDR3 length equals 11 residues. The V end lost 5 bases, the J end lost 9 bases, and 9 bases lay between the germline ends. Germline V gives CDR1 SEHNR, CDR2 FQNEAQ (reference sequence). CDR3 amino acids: CASSPFPTQYF. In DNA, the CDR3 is TGTGCCAGCAGCCCCTTCCCCACGCAGTATTTT.

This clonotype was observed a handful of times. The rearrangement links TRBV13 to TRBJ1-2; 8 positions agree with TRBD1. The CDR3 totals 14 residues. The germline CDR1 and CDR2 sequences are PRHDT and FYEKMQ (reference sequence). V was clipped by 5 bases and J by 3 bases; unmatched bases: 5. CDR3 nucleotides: TGTGCCAGCAGCCCCGACAGGGGAGACTATGGCTACACCTTC. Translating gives CASSPDRGDYGYTF.

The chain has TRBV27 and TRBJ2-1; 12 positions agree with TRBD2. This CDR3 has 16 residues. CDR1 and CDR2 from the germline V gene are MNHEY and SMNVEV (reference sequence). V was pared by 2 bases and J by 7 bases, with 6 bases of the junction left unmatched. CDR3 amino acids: CASSLTLAGGSNEQFF. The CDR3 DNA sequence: TGTGCCAGCAGTTTAACCCTAGCGGGGGGGTCAAATGAGCAGTTCTTC.

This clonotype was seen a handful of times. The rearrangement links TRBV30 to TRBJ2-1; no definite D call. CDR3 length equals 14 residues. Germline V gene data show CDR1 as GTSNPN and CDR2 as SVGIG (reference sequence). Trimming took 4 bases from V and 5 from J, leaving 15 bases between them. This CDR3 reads CAWTRSPAHNEQFF. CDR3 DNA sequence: TGTGCCTGGACCCGGTCCCCCGCCCACAATGAGCAGTTCTTC.

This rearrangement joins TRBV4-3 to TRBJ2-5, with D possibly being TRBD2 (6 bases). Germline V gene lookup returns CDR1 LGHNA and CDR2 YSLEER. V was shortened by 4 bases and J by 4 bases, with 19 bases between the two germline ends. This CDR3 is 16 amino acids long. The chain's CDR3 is CASSPSSAGRGETQYF. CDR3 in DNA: TGCGCCAGCAGCCCCTCTAGCGCCGGACGTGGAGAGACCCAGTACTTC.

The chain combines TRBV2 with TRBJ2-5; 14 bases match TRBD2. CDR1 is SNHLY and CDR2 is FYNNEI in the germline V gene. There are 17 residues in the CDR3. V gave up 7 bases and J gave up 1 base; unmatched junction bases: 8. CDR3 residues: CASIAGLAGEPQETQYF. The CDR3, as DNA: TGTGCCAGCATTGCGGGACTAGCGGGGGAACCCCAAGAGACCCAGTACTTC.

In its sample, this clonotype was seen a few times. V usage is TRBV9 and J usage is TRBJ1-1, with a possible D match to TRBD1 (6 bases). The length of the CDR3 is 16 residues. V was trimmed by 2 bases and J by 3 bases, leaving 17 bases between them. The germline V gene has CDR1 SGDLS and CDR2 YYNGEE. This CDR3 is CASSVGGVAADTEAFF. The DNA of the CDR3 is TGTGCCAGCAGCGTTGGGGGCGTAGCCGCGGACACTGAAGCTTTCTTT.

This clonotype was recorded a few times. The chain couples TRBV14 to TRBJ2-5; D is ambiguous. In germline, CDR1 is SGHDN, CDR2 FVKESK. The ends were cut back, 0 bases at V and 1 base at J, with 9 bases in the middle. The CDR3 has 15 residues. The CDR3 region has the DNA TGTGCCAGCAGCCAAGATCTCGCCAGCCAAGAGACCCAGTACTTC. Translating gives CASSQDLASQETQYF.

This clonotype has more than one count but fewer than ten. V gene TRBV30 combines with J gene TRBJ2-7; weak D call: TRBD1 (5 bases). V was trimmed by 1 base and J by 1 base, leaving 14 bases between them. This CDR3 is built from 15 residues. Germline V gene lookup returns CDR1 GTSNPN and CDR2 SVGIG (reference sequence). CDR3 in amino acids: CAWSDRTTKSYEQYF. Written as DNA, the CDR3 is TGTGCCTGGAGTGACCGGACAACGAAATCCTACGAGCAGTACTTC.

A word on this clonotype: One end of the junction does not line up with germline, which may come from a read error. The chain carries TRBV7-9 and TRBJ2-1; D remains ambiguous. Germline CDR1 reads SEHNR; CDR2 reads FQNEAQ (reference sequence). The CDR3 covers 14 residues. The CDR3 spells CASSLGVGWDEQFF. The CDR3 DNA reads TGTGCAAGCAGCTTAGGAGTGGGGTGGGATGAGCAGTTCTTC.

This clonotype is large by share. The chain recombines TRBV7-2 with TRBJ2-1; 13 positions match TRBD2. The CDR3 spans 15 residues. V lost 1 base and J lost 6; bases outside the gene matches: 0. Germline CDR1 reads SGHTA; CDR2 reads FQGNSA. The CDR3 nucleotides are TGTGCCAGCAGCTTAGGACTAGCGGGGGGCAATGAGCAGTTCTTC. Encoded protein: CASSLGLAGGNEQFF.

The CDR3 bases are TGTGCCAGCAGCTCCCAGGCAGTAGGCTCGATCCAATCCTACAATGAGCAGTTCTTC. This translates into CASSSQAVGSIQSYNEQFF. The rearrangement uses TRBV7-9 and TRBJ2-1; D ambiguous. The V gene lost 4 bases and the J gene lost 1 base, with 23 bases spanning the gap. CDR1 is SEHNR, CDR2 FQNEAQ, per germline (reference sequence). The CDR3 has 19 residues.

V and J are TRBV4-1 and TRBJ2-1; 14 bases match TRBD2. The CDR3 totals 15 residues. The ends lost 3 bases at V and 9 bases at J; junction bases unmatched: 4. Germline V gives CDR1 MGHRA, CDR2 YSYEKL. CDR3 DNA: TGCGCCAGCAGCCAGACTAGCGGGGGGGCGATTGAGCAGTTCTTC. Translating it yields CASSQTSGGAIEQFF.

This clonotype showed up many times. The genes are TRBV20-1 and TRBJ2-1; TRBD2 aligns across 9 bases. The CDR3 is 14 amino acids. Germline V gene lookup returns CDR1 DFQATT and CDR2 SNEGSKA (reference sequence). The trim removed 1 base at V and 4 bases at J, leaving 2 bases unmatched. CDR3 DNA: TGCAGTGCTAGAGGACTAGCGGAATACAATGAGCAGTTCTTC. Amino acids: CSARGLAEYNEQFF.

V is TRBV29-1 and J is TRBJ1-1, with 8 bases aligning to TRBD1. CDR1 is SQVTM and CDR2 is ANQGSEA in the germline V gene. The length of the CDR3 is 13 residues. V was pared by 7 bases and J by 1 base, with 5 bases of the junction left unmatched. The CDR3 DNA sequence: TGCAGCGCGAGGACAGGGACGAACACTGAAGCTTTCTTT. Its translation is CSARTGTNTEAFF. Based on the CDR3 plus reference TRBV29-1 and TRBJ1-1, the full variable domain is SAVISQKPSRDICQRGTSLTIQCQVDSQVTMMFWYRQQPGQSLTLIATANQGSEATYESGFVIDKFPISRPNLTFSTLTVSNMSPEDSSIYLCSARTGTNTEAFFGQGTRLTVV.

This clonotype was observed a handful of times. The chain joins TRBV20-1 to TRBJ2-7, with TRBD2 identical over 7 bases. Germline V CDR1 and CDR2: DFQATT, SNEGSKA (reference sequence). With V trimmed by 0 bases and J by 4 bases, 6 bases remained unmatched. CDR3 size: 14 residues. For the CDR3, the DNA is TGCAGTGCTAGAGACGGGGGGAGTGTATACGAGCAGTACGTC. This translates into CSARDGGSVYEQYV.

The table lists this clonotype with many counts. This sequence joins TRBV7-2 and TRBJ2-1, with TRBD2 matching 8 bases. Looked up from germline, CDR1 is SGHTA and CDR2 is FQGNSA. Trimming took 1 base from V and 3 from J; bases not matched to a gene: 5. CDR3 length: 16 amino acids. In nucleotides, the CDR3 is TGTGCCAGCAGCTTAGGGTCTAGCGGGCTCTACAATGAGCAGTTCTTC. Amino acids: CASSLGSSGLYNEQFF.

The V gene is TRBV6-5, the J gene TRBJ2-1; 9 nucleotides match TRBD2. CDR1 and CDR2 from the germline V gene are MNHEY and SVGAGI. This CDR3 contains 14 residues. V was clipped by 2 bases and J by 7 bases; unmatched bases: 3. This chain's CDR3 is CASSYAGGANEQFF. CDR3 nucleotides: TGTGCCAGCAGTTACGCGGGGGGGGCAAATGAGCAGTTCTTC.

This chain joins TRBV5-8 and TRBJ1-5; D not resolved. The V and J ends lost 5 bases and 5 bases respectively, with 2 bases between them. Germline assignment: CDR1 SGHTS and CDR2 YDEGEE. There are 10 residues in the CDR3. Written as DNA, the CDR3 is TGTGCCAGCAGTCATCAGCCCCAGCATTTT. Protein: CASSHQPQHF.

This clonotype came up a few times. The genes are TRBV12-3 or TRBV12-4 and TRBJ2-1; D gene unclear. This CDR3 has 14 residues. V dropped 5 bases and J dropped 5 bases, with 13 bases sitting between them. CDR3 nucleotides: TGTGCCAGCAGTGACGCTGGGCAGAACAATGAGCAGTTCTTC. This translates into CASSDAGQNNEQFF.

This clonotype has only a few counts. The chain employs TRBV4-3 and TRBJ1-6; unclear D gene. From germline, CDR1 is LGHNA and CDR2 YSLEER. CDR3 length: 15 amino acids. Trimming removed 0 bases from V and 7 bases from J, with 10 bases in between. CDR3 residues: CASSQDPGANSPLHF. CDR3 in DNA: TGCGCCAGCAGCCAAGATCCAGGCGCCAATTCACCCCTCCACTTT.

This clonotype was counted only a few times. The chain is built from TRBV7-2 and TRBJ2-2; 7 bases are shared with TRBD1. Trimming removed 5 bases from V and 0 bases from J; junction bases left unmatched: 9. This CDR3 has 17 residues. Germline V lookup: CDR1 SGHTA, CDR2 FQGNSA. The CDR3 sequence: CASSLLPGQSNTGELFF. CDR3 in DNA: TGTGCCAGCAGCCTATTACCGGGACAGTCGAACACCGGGGAGCTGTTTTTT.